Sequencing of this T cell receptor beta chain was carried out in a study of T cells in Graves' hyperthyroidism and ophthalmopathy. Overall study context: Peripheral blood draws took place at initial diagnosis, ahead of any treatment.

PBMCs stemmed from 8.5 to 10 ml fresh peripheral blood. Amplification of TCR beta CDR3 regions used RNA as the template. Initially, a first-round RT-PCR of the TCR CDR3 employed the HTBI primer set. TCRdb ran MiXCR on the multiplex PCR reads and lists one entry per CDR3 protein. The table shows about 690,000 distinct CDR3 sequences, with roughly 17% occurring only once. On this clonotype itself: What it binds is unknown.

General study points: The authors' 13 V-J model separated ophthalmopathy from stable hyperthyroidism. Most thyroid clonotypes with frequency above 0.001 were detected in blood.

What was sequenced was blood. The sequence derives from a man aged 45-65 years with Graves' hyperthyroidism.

In DNA, the CDR3 is TGTGCCAGCACATCGGACACAACTAACTATGGCTACACCTTC. It translates to CASTSDTTNYGYTF. The chain employs TRBV18 and TRBJ1-2, with D perhaps TRBD1 (5 bases). Germline-derived CDR1 and CDR2 are KGHSH and LQKENI. The CDR3 covers 14 residues. V lost 8 bases and J lost 0, with 13 bases in between. Looking up the rest from reference TRBV18 and TRBJ1-2 gives the full variable domain: NAGVMQNPRHLVRRRGQEARLRCSPMKGHSHVYWYRQLPEEGLKFMVYLQKENIIDESGMPKERFSAEFPKEGPSILRIQQVVRGDSAAYFCASTSDTTNYGYTFGSGTRLTVV.